Listed here are 21 T cell receptor beta chains from one sample, sequenced in a study of early T cells in non-severe SARS-CoV-2 infection. Using its own MiXCR run on the 5' RACE reads, TCRdb lists one record per CDR3 protein. The repertoire has roughly 58,000 distinct CDR3 sequences, under 14% of them found once; the top ten carry 10%. Sequencing used whole blood. Source of these receptors: an adult who was a healthcare worker with PCR-confirmed SARS-CoV-2 infection or an uninfected control (not recorded which).

The chain links TRBV5-4 to TRBJ2-3; TRBD2 agrees at 7 bases. V was pared by 0 bases and J by 4 bases, with 5 bases of the junction left unmatched. CDR1 SGHNT and CDR2 YYREEE come from the germline V gene (reference sequence). CDR3 size: 15 residues. The CDR3 spells CASSLGGSAPDTQYF. For the CDR3, the DNA is TGTGCCAGCAGCTTGGGCGGGAGCGCCCCAGATACGCAGTATTTT.

This clonotype was detected ten times or more. The V and J genes are TRBV19 and TRBJ1-4, with unresolved D. Germline values: CDR1 LNHDA, CDR2 SQIVND (reference sequence). The CDR3 is made up of 13 amino acids. V was trimmed by 9 bases and J by 4 bases, leaving 12 bases between them. This chain's CDR3 is CASHRQVNEKLFF. The CDR3 DNA sequence: TGTGCCAGCCACCGACAAGTTAATGAAAAACTGTTTTTT.

The V and J genes are TRBV9 and TRBJ2-7; the D gene is possibly TRBD1 (5 bases). Per the germline V gene, CDR1 is SGDLS and CDR2 is YYNGEE. The CDR3 is made up of 12 amino acids. Between the trimmed V and J ends, which lost 3 bases and 6 bases, there was a span of 10 bases. CDR3 amino acids: CASSDQGSEQYF. The CDR3 DNA reads TGTGCCAGCAGCGATCAGGGATCCGAGCAGTACTTC.

This clonotype showed up many times. V and J are TRBV12-3 or TRBV12-4 and TRBJ2-5; no clear D gene. V was cut by 2 bases and J by 1 base, with 5 bases left in between. This CDR3 is 13 amino acids long. The CDR3 region is CASSLRPQETQYF. The CDR3 DNA sequence: TGTGCCAGCAGTTTACGACCCCAAGAGACCCAGTACTTC.

In its sample, this clonotype was seen many times. V is TRBV27 and J is TRBJ2-4, with D possibly TRBD2 on 5 matching bases. Germline V gives CDR1 MNHEY, CDR2 SMNVEV (reference sequence). The V and J ends lost 0 bases and 10 bases respectively, with 13 bases between them. There are 14 residues in the CDR3. The CDR3 spells CASSLSSEGGIQYF. CDR3 coding DNA: TGTGCCAGCAGTTTATCATCTGAGGGTGGGATTCAGTACTTC.

The gene calls are TRBV19 and TRBJ2-2; 8 nucleotides line up with TRBD1. Germline V lookup: CDR1 LNHDA, CDR2 SQIVND (reference sequence). The CDR3 is made up of 15 amino acids. Losses at the gene ends were 0 bases for V and 6 bases for J; bases not matched to a gene: 3. For the CDR3, the DNA is TGTGCCAGTAGTATAGATCACAGGGGGGCCGGGGAGCTGTTTTTT. This encodes CASSIDHRGAGELFF.

This clonotype was picked up many times. This chain joins TRBV4-1 and TRBJ1-2; TRBD1 matches 7 bases. V shed 6 bases and J 6 bases; nucleotides not matched to a gene: 10. The V gene's germline CDR1 is MGHRA and CDR2 YSYEKL. The CDR3 extends over 14 amino acids. CDR3 DNA sequence: TGCGCCAGCAGTCCAAGACAGGGATGGAATGGCTACACCTTC. Translated: CASSPRQGWNGYTF.

The table lists this clonotype with many counts. This chain links TRBV29-1 with TRBJ2-2; D gene uncertain. The CDR3 spans 15 residues. Trimming took off 5 bases at V and 1 base at J, with 14 bases between the two ends. Germline CDR1 is SQVTM and CDR2 is ANQGSEA. The CDR3 here is CSVRRADLNTGELFF. The DNA of the CDR3 is TGCAGCGTTCGAAGGGCGGATCTGAACACCGGGGAGCTGTTTTTT.

This clonotype was seen more than once but under ten times. The chain links TRBV7-3 to TRBJ2-1; no clear D gene. The CDR3 covers 13 residues. Looked up from germline, CDR1 is SGHTA and CDR2 is FQGTGA. V lost 5 bases and J lost 6, with 11 bases in between. CDR3 protein: CASSPETANEQFF. The CDR3 coding sequence is TGTGCCAGCAGCCCGGAGACGGCCAATGAGCAGTTCTTC.

The V and J genes are TRBV9 and TRBJ2-5, with D possibly TRBD2 on 5 matching bases. The CDR3 has 15 residues. Germline V CDR1 and CDR2: SGDLS, YYNGEE. The V end was cut by 3 bases, the J end by 4 bases, with 16 bases between. The CDR3 here is CASSERAAARETQYF. The CDR3 DNA follows: TGTGCCAGCAGCGAGAGGGCGGCCGCAAGAGAGACCCAGTACTTC. The whole variable domain, remainder taken from reference TRBV9 and TRBJ2-5, is DSGVTQTPKHLITATGQRVTLRCSPRSGDLSVYWYQQSLDQGLQFLIQYYNGEERAKGNILERFSAQQFPDLHSELNLSSLELGDSALYFCASSERAAARETQYFGPGTRLLVL.

This clonotype was seen a handful of times. V is TRBV12-3 or TRBV12-4 and J is TRBJ2-5; 10 bases are a match to TRBD2. There are 16 residues in the CDR3. V shed 3 bases, J shed 5 bases, and the junction held 9 bases outside the gene matches. CDR3 coding DNA: TGTGCCAGCAGTTTCAGGCTAGCGGGAGTGGGGGAGACCCAGTACTTC. This sequence encodes CASSFRLAGVGETQYF.

This clonotype has ten or more counts. The chain links TRBV29-1 to TRBJ2-1, with 14 bases identical to TRBD2. Trimming removed 6 bases from V and 6 bases from J; junction bases left unmatched: 4. This CDR3 is built from 14 residues. The germline CDR1 and CDR2 sequences are SQVTM and ANQGSEA. The CDR3 DNA follows: TGCAGCGTGTGGACTAGCGGGAGGCCCAATGAGCAGTTCTTC. The encoded protein is CSVWTSGRPNEQFF.

V gene TRBV21-1 combines with J gene TRBJ2-7; the D call TRBD1 from the table was never checked on the DNA. TRBV21-1 is given as a pseudogene. The CDR3 runs to 13 residues. CDR3 nucleotide sequence: TGTGCCAGCAGCCTAAGACAGGGGTACGAGCAGTACTTC. Translated: CASSLRQGYEQYF.

This clonotype turned up a few times. The genes are TRBV10-3 and TRBJ1-1; a weak D match, TRBD1 (5 bases). The germline CDR1 and CDR2 sequences are ENHRY and SYGVKD. V shed 5 bases and J shed 3 bases, with 13 bases lying between them. The length of the CDR3 is 14 residues. The CDR3 here is CAISMQGGDTEAFF. DNA of the CDR3: TGTGCCATCAGTATGCAGGGAGGGGACACTGAAGCTTTCTTT.

The chain links TRBV10-1 to TRBJ2-1; D not certain. The V gene lost 6 bases and the J gene lost 0 bases, with 12 bases spanning the gap. CDR1 is WNHNN, CDR2 SYGVQD, per germline (reference sequence). The CDR3 spans 15 residues. CDR3 DNA: TGCGCCAGCAGCAACTCCGACACCTCCTACAATGAGCAGTTCTTC. This encodes CASSNSDTSYNEQFF.

The chain is built from TRBV10-3 and TRBJ1-6; D gene ambiguous. Germline-derived CDR1 and CDR2 are ENHRY and SYGVKD. The CDR3 is 12 residues long. The ends were cut back, 5 bases at V and 11 bases at J, with 10 bases in the middle. The CDR3 loop is CAISQTSTPLHF. CDR3 bases: TGTGCCATCAGTCAAACAAGTACACCCCTCCACTTT.

This clonotype was counted ten times or more. The genes are TRBV27 and TRBJ1-1; TRBD1 matches 8 bases. This CDR3 has 16 residues. V was clipped by 5 bases and J by 1 base; unmatched bases: 9. Per the germline V gene, CDR1 is MNHEY and CDR2 is SMNVEV (reference sequence). The CDR3 reads CASSKLPGTGNTEAFF. The DNA of the CDR3 is TGTGCCAGCAGTAAATTACCCGGGACAGGGAACACTGAAGCTTTCTTT.

This clonotype was recorded many times. The chain links TRBV3-1 to TRBJ2-2; no definite D call. There are 13 residues in the CDR3. Trimming cost V 4 bases and J 1 base, with 4 bases left between them. Germline assignment: CDR1 LGHDT and CDR2 YNNKEL (reference sequence). CDR3 amino acids: CASSRRNTGELFF. CDR3 DNA: TGTGCCAGCAGCCGGCGGAACACCGGGGAGCTGTTTTTT.

Many counts were recorded for this clonotype. This chain links TRBV15 with TRBJ2-1, with unresolved D. This CDR3 has 13 residues. Trimming cost V 5 bases and J 5 bases, with 10 bases left between them. Germline lookup yields CDR1 LNHNV and CDR2 YYDKDF (reference sequence). The CDR3 region has the DNA TGTGCCACCAGCTCGGACCGAAACAATGAGCAGTTCTTC. Its protein is CATSSDRNNEQFF.

This sequence joins TRBV25-1 and TRBJ2-5; tentatively, D is TRBD1 (6 bases). The germline gives CDR1 MGHDK, CDR2 SYGVNS. Trimming left V 6 bases short and J 9 bases short, with 17 bases between. CDR3 length equals 13 residues. CDR3 sequence: CASRRTDSMAQYF. The CDR3 DNA is TGTGCCAGCAGACGGACAGACTCCATGGCCCAGTACTTC.

This clonotype was found a few times. CDR3 nucleotide sequence: TGTGCCAGCAGCTCGGGACAGGTCGGCGGGGAGCTGTTTTTT. Its translation is CASSSGQVGGELFF. The gene calls are TRBV7-3 and TRBJ2-2; 8 bases map to TRBD1. V lost 4 bases, J lost 7 bases, and 5 bases stayed unmatched. This CDR3 contains 14 residues. Germline CDR1 is SGHTA and CDR2 is FQGTGA.